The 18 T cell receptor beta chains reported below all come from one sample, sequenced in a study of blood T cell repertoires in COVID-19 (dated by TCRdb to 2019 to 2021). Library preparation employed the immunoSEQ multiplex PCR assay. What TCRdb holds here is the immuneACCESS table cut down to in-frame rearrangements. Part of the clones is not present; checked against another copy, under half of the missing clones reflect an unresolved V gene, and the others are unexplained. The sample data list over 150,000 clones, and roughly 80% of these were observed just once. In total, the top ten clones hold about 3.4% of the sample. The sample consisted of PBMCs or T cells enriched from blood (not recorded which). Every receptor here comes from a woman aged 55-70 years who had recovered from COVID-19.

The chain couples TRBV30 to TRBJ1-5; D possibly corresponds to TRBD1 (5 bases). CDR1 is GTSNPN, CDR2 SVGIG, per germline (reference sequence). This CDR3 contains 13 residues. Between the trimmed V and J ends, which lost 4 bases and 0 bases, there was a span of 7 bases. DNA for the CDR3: TGTGCCTGGAAAGGGGCTAGCAATCAGCCCCAGCATTTT. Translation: CAWKGASNQPQHF.

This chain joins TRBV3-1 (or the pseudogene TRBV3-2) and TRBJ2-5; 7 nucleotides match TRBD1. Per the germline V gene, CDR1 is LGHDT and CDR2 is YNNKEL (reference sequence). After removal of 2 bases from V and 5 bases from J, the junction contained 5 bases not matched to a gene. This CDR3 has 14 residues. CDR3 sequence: CASSQNRGSETQYF. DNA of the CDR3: TGTGCCAGCAGCCAAAACAGGGGATCGGAGACCCAGTACTTC.

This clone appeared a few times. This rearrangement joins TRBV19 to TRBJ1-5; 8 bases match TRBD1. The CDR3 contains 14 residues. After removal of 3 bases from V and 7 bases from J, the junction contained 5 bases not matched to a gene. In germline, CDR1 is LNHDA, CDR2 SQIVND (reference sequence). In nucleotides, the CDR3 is TGTGCCAGTAGTATTACAGGGGGTAACCAGCCCCAGCATTTT. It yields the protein CASSITGGNQPQHF.

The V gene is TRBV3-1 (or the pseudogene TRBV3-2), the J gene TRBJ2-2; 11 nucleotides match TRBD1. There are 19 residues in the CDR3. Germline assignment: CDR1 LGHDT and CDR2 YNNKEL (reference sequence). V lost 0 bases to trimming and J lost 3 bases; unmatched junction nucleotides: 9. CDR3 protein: CASSQDERMGQGDTGELFF. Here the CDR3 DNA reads TGTGCCAGCAGCCAAGACGAAAGGATGGGACAGGGGGACACCGGGGAGCTGTTTTTT.

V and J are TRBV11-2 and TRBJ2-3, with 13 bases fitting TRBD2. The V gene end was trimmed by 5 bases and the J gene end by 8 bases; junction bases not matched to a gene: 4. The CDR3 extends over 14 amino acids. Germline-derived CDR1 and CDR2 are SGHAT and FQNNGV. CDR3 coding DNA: TGTGCCAGCAGCGGACTAGCGGGGGTGGTTACGCAGTATTTT. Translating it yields CASSGLAGVVTQYF.

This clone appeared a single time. The CDR3 loop reads CASSVSTPRGTGNMNTEAFF. CDR3 in DNA: TGTGCCAGTAGTGTTTCGACACCTCGGGGGACAGGGAACATGAACACTGAAGCTTTCTTT. V usage is TRBV19 and J usage is TRBJ1-1, with TRBD1 matching over 9 bases. Germline lookup yields CDR1 LNHDA and CDR2 SQIVND (reference sequence). V dropped 5 bases and J dropped 0; count of bases not matched to a gene: 19. The length of the CDR3 is 20 residues.

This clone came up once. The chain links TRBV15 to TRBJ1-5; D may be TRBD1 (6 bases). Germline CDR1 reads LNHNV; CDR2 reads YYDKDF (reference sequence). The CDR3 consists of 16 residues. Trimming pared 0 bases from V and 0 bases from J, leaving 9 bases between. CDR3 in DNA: TGTGCCACCAGCAGAGATCCAGGGGCTAGCAATCAGCCCCAGCATTTT. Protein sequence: CATSRDPGASNQPQHF.

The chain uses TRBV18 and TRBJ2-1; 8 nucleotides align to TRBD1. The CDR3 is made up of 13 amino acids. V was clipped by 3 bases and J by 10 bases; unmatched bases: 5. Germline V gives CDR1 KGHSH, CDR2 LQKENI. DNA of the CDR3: TGTGCCAGCTCACCGCGACGGGACAGGGAGCAGTTCTTC. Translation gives CASSPRRDREQFF.

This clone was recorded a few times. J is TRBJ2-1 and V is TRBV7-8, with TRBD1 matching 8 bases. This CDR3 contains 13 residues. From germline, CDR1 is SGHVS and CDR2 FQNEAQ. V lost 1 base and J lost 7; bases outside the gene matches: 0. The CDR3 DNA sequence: TGTGCCAGCAGCTTAGACAGGGGGAATGAGCAGTTCTTC. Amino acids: CASSLDRGNEQFF.

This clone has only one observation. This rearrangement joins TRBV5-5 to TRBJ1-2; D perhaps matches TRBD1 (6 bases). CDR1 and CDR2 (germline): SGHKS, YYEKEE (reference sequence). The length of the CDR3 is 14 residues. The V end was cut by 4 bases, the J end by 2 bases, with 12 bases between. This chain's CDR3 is CASSLDRANYGYTF. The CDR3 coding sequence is TGTGCCAGCAGCCTGGACAGAGCAAACTATGGCTACACCTTC.

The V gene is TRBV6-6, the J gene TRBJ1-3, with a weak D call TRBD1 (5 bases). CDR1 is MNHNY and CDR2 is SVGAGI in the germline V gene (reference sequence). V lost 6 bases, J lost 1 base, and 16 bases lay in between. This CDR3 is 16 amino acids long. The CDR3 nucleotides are TGTGCCAGCAGGCGGGGGACCGCGAGTTCTGGAAACACCATATATTTT. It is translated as CASRRGTASSGNTIYF.

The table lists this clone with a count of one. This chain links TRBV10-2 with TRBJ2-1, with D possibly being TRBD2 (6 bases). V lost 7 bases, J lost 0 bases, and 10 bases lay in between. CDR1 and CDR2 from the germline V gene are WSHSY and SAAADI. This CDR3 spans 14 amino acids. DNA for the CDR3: TGCGCCAGCACGGGCGGGGACTCCTACAATGAGCAGTTCTTC. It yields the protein CASTGGDSYNEQFF.

CDR3 DNA sequence: TGCAGCGTTGAAGATCGGCCCAGCGGGGGCTCCGAGCAGTACTTC. Translating gives CSVEDRPSGGSEQYF. The chain combines TRBV29-1 with TRBJ2-7, with 8 positions matching TRBD2. The V gene end was trimmed by 0 bases and the J gene end by 6 bases; junction bases not matched to a gene: 10. This CDR3 region has 15 residues. Germline V lookup: CDR1 SQVTM, CDR2 ANQGSEA.

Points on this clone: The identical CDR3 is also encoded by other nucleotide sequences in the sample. CDR3 DNA sequence: TGTGCCAGCAGCCAAGCGGGGGGGGAGGAGACCCAGTACTTC. This gives the protein CASSQAGGEETQYF. The chain employs TRBV3-1 (or the pseudogene TRBV3-2) and TRBJ2-5; 8 nucleotides line up with TRBD2. In germline, CDR1 is LGHDT, CDR2 YNNKEL (reference sequence). V lost 1 base and J lost 5; bases outside the gene matches: 3. CDR3 length: 14 residues.

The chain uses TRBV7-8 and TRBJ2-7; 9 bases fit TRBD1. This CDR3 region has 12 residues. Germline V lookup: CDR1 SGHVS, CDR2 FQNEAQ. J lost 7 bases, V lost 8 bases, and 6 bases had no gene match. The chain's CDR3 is CASRDRENEQYF. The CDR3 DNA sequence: TGTGCCAGCCGGGACAGGGAAAATGAGCAGTACTTC.

Here the CDR3 reads CAWSVRDSQNSPLHF. In DNA form, the CDR3 reads TGTGCCTGGAGTGTACGAGACAGCCAAAATTCACCCCTCCACTTT. The rearrangement uses TRBV30 and TRBJ1-6, with a weak D call TRBD1 (5 bases). This CDR3 has 15 amino acids. Trimming took 0 bases from V and 7 from J, leaving 13 bases between them. From germline, CDR1 is GTSNPN and CDR2 SVGIG (reference sequence).

CDR3 loop: CASRLWAGGVLAVYTEAFF. CDR3 in DNA: TGTGCCAGCAGACTATGGGCAGGGGGCGTTTTAGCAGTGTACACTGAAGCTTTCTTT. This sequence joins TRBV5-6 and TRBJ1-1, with 8 bases aligning to TRBD1. The trim removed 5 bases at V and 3 bases at J, leaving 21 bases unmatched. This CDR3 contains 19 residues. Germline CDR1 is SGHDT and CDR2 is YYEEEE.

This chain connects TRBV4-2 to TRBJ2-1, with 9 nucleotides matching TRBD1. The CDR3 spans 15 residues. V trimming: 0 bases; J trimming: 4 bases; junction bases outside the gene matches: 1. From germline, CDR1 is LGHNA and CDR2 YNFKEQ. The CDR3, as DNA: TGTGCCAGCAGCCAAGAAGGACAGGGGTACAATGAGCAGTTCTTC. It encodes CASSQEGQGYNEQFF.